A selection of T cell receptor beta chains follows, all from one sample in a study of T cell responses to AZD1222 COVID-19 vaccine. TCRdb keeps only in-frame clones here, not all; method: immunoSEQ multiplex PCR. The table lists tens of thousands of clones, about 74% of them singletons, with around 15% in the top ten. The starting material was peripheral blood, obtained on day 0 of AZD1222 vaccination. All receptors come from an adult in good health. Both conserved end residues are part of each CDR3. The order of the fields is V gene, J gene, CDR3 protein.

v_call: TRBV6-5; j_call: TRBJ1-6; cdr3_aa: CASSYNEGDSPLHF
v_call: TRBV19; j_call: TRBJ1-2; cdr3_aa: CASRYRDGYTF
v_call: TRBV6-2/TRBV6-3; j_call: TRBJ2-7; cdr3_aa: CASSPLFVGTSYEQYF
v_call: TRBV7-2; j_call: TRBJ1-6; cdr3_aa: CASSPAQGHNSPLHF
v_call: TRBV18; j_call: TRBJ1-2; cdr3_aa: CASSPGQGYGYTF
v_call: TRBV10-3; j_call: TRBJ1-4; cdr3_aa: CAIRTGTGDEKLFF
v_call: TRBV4-2; j_call: TRBJ2-3; cdr3_aa: CASSQGFYQGGETDTQYF
v_call: TRBV18; j_call: TRBJ2-2; cdr3_aa: CASSPSTNTGELFF
v_call: TRBV6-1; j_call: TRBJ1-2; cdr3_aa: CASSQAGQRPNYGYTF
v_call: TRBV30; j_call: TRBJ2-1; cdr3_aa: CAWTRDRFYNEQFF